Below, 16 T cell receptor beta chains from the same sample are listed, as sequenced in a study of control samples from healthy donors and cancer patients. Profiled with immunoSEQ multiplex PCR; TCRdb holds only in-frame clones, not every one. The sample lists 130,000 to 150,000 clones; about 90% were seen once. Sequenced input: blood. All receptors come from a man aged 25-45 years in good health.

The rearrangement links TRBV12-3 or TRBV12-4 to TRBJ1-5; 7 bases fit TRBD1. The CDR3 is made up of 13 amino acids. V lost 6 bases and J lost 4; bases outside the gene matches: 3. For the CDR3, the DNA is TGTGCCAGCAGGACAGGGCGAAATCAGCCCCAGCATTTT. Amino acids: CASRTGRNQPQHF.

The V and J genes are TRBV12-3 or TRBV12-4 and TRBJ1-2; D uncertain. V was cut by 3 bases and J by 3 bases, with 8 bases left in between. This CDR3 comprises 13 residues. CDR3 bases: TGTGCCAGCAGTTTCGGGGTCGACTATGGCTACACCTTC. Translating gives CASSFGVDYGYTF.

The gene calls are TRBV5-1 and TRBJ1-2, with a weak D call TRBD1 (5 bases). This CDR3 is 14 amino acids long. Trimming cost V 0 bases and J 4 bases, with 10 bases left between them. The V gene's germline CDR1 is SGHRS and CDR2 YFSETQ. CDR3 in DNA: TGCGCCAGCAGCTTGGGGCCCCAGGGCTATGGCTACACCTTC. It specifies CASSLGPQGYGYTF.

The genes are TRBV19 and TRBJ2-7, with TRBD1 matching over 7 bases. Germline V gives CDR1 LNHDA, CDR2 SQIVND (reference sequence). J was trimmed by 6 bases and V by 5 bases; bases with no gene match: 7. CDR3 length: 13 residues. The CDR3 region is CASSWDSIGEQYF. The DNA of the CDR3 is TGTGCCAGTAGTTGGGACAGTATCGGCGAGCAGTACTTC.

The chain links TRBV5-1 to TRBJ1-1, with 9 bases lining up with TRBD1. V shed 3 bases, J shed 2 bases, and the junction held 8 bases outside the gene matches. CDR1 is SGHRS and CDR2 is YFSETQ in the germline V gene. The CDR3 length is 16 residues. This CDR3 is CASSWKPGQGNTEAFF. DNA for the CDR3: TGCGCCAGCAGCTGGAAACCGGGACAGGGAAACACTGAAGCTTTCTTT.

The chain links TRBV7-6 to TRBJ2-3, with 15 nucleotides matching TRBD2. Trimming cost V 5 bases and J 4 bases; bases outside gene matches: 4. Germline CDR1 reads SGHVS; CDR2 reads FNYEAQ. This CDR3 comprises 16 residues. CDR3 sequence (DNA): TGTGCCAGCAGCCCTCGGACTAGCGGGGGGGCAGATACGCAGTATTTT. Translated: CASSPRTSGGADTQYF. The entire variable domain, with the rest obtained from reference TRBV7-6 and TRBJ2-3, is as follows: GAGVSQSPRYKVTKRGQDVALRCDPISGHVSLYWYRQALGQGPEFLTYFNYEAQQDKSGLPNDRFSAERPEGSISTLTIQRTEQRDSAMYRCASSPRTSGGADTQYFGPGTRLTVL.

The chain recombines TRBV9 with TRBJ2-3; the D call may be TRBD1 or TRBD2 (6 bases each). Germline V lookup: CDR1 SGDLS, CDR2 YYNGEE. The CDR3 contains 14 residues. Trimming shortened V by 3 bases and J by 2 bases, and 10 bases separated the two germline ends. Here the CDR3 reads CASSGGGNTDTQYF. CDR3 nucleotides: TGTGCCAGCAGCGGAGGGGGGAACACAGATACGCAGTATTTT.

The rearrangement links TRBV7-2 to TRBJ1-1; possible D gene TRBD1, 5 bases. This CDR3 has 13 residues. V was shortened by 3 bases and J by 5 bases, with 10 bases between the two germline ends. Germline V lookup: CDR1 SGHTA, CDR2 FQGNSA. CDR3 DNA: TGTGCCAGCAGCTTTAAGCAGGGAACTGAAGCTTTCTTT. Translating it yields CASSFKQGTEAFF.

In nucleotides, the CDR3 is TGTGCCAGCAGCCAAGGCTACACAGATACGCAGTATTTT. Its translation: CASSQGYTDTQYF. The chain links TRBV5-6 to TRBJ2-3; D call uncertain. Germline values: CDR1 SGHDT, CDR2 YYEEEE. V lost 4 bases and J lost 2, with 8 bases in between. The CDR3 is 13 amino acids.

The rearrangement uses TRBV6-5 and TRBJ1-2; 7 bases are shared with TRBD1. The junction had 12 bases not matched to a gene; V was cut back by 8 bases and J by 6 bases. The CDR3 loop spans 14 amino acids. The germline V gene has CDR1 MNHEY and CDR2 SVGAGI. The CDR3 DNA reads as TGTGCCAGCGACGCCAACAGGGGCATCCATGGCTACACCTTC. Protein sequence: CASDANRGIHGYTF.

The chain links TRBV11-2 to TRBJ1-1; TRBD1 is a possible D gene (5 bases). Germline V gene sequence: CDR1 SGHAT, CDR2 FQNNGV. The CDR3 contains 13 residues. V shed 1 base and J shed 10 bases, with 13 bases lying between them. The CDR3 DNA reads TGTGCCAGCAGCTTAGTGCAGGGACTGGGAGCTTTCTTT. Translation gives CASSLVQGLGAFF.

This chain connects TRBV9 to TRBJ1-1; a weak D match, TRBD1 (6 bases). In germline, CDR1 is SGDLS, CDR2 YYNGEE. Trimming removed 0 bases at V and 0 bases at J, with 9 bases between. The CDR3 runs 15 residues. CDR3 protein: CASSVGPGVNTEAFF. CDR3 nucleotide sequence: TGTGCCAGCAGCGTAGGCCCAGGGGTGAACACTGAAGCTTTCTTT.

The chain uses TRBV30 and TRBJ2-1; D tentatively reads TRBD1 or TRBD2 (6 bases each). CDR3 size: 16 residues. Germline V gene sequence: CDR1 GTSNPN, CDR2 SVGIG (reference sequence). The V end lost 2 bases, the J end lost 5 bases, and 19 bases lay between the germline ends. The CDR3 DNA reads as TGTGCCTGGAGTATGGGGGGCCCGGCCGAACACAATGAGCAGTTCTTC. Translation: CAWSMGGPAEHNEQFF. The full variable domain, rest sourced from reference TRBV30 and TRBJ2-1, is SQTIHQWPATLVQPVGSPLSLECTVEGTSNPNLYWYRQAAGRGLQLLFYSVGIGQISSEVPQNLSASRPQDRQFILSSKKLLLSDSGFYLCAWSMGGPAEHNEQFFGPGTRLTVL.

This sequence joins TRBV2 and TRBJ1-6; TRBD1 matches 8 bases. The germline gives CDR1 SNHLY, CDR2 FYNNEI. The CDR3 is 15 residues long. V shed 9 bases, J shed 5 bases, and the junction held 9 bases outside the gene matches. CDR3 region: CARRTGGPDNSPLHF. The CDR3 DNA reads as TGTGCCAGGAGAACAGGGGGTCCGGATAATTCACCCCTCCACTTT.

The sample holds one count of this clone. V and J are TRBV7-8 and TRBJ2-5; D uncertain. With 5 bases removed from V and 2 bases from J, the gap between germline ends came to 15 bases. Germline CDR1 reads SGHVS; CDR2 reads FQNEAQ. This CDR3 has 15 amino acids. CDR3 sequence: CASSPHGGEQETQYF. CDR3 sequence (DNA): TGTGCCAGCAGCCCCCATGGTGGAGAGCAAGAGACCCAGTACTTC.

The chain links TRBV2 to TRBJ1-6; TRBD1 matches at 9 bases. J gave up 0 bases and V 6 bases, and 9 bases lay outside the gene matches. Per germline, CDR1 SNHLY and CDR2 FYNNEI. The CDR3 contains 18 residues. This CDR3 reads CASSNWDRASSYNSPLHF. CDR3 DNA: TGTGCCAGCAGCAACTGGGACAGGGCAAGCTCCTATAATTCACCCCTCCACTTT.